This TCR beta chain appears in the sequencing data of a study of CD4 T cells in lung cancer (dated by TCRdb to about 2019). Study-level background: To find responses to candidate mutation-encoded neoepitopes, the study screened blood T cells from NSCLC patients and isolated neoantigen-specific CD4+ T-cell clones and TCRs. A handful of patients undergoing curative-intent resections for stage I-III non-small cell lung cancer provided the tumor and non-adjacent lung tissue. Aged 60 to 69 when blood was donated, the resected patients, most of whom were former smokers, had either lung adenocarcinoma or squamous cell carcinoma. Treatments the patients had received before donating blood included platinum chemotherapy, and some of the patients were given nivolumab or pembrolizumab. Deep sequencing of TCRB was used to follow the frequency of neoantigen-specific clonotypes in tumor resections, non-adjacent lung and cultured T-cell products.

Overall study outcomes, separate from this receptor: Rather than memory responses to the cancer, some blood-derived responses might reflect cross-reactivity or in vitro priming of naive T cells.

Libraries were constructed by the immunoSEQ multiplex PCR assay. DNA was isolated using Qiagen DNeasy or QIAamp micro DNA kits, and TCRB was sequenced using the Adaptive Biotechnology human TCRB sequencing kit. Sequencing of TCRB libraries was performed on an Illumina MiSeq. The paper's processing steps were these. TCRB sequence data were analyzed with the kit provider's software, and tumor enrichment of clonotype templates was tested with Fisher's exact test. As stored in TCRdb, this immuneACCESS dataset retains in-frame rearrangements with V and J assigned. A fraction of the clones does not appear; measured against another copy, unresolved V genes explain less than half of the discrepancy, and the remainder lacks a known reason. Clonal size and the V and J genes are those of that table, whereas D and trimming came from the DNA. Counted in this sample were roughly 4,800 clones; around 70% of them appeared once. The ten most abundant clones make up 15% to 20% of the sample.

For this clone: The antigen it recognizes is unknown. No clone much larger than this one lies a single base away; base qualities are absent.

V is cut by 5 bases and J by 0 bases, and the space between the germline ends is 7 bases. The CDR3 covers 14 residues, taking in both the cysteine and the phenylalanine. The kept DNA is CDR3 alone, 42 bases in frame from the first base. As encoded in the germline V gene, CDR1 is SGHTA while CDR2 is FQGTGA. The sample consisted of lung tumor tissue. The clonotype originates from a man in his 60s with non-small cell lung cancer. Here the chain combines TRBV7-3 and TRBJ2-2, with no reliable assignment of the D segment. Read as DNA, the sequence is TGTGCCAGCAGCGAAACTACGAACACCGGGGAGCTGTTTTTT. Its protein is CASSETTNTGELFF.